This T cell receptor beta chain was obtained from a study of CD39 and CD103 CD8 tumor-infiltrating T cells. Patients were not receiving any therapy when their samples were collected. Negative selection enriched T cells; tumor-infiltrating lymphocyte samples also used EpCAM beads. The CDR3 covers 14 residues. CDR1 and CDR2 from the germline V gene are MNHEY and SVGAGI. Trimming shortened V by 2 bases and J by 3 bases, and 11 bases separated the two germline ends. Method: immunoSEQ multiplex PCR; TCRdb's copy keeps in-frame clones and lacks some. Of 15,000 to 20,000 clones in the sample, around 90% were seen once.

The receptor was isolated from a human donor with head and neck squamous cell carcinoma. Input material: CD8+ T cells sorted from blood. Described subset: total memory CD8 T cells (CD45RA-CCR7+/-) from blood or uninvolved lymph node. V and J are TRBV6-5 and TRBJ2-7, with D tentatively TRBD1 (5 bases). The CDR3 spells CASSYGQGHYEQYF. The CDR3 region has the DNA TGTGCCAGCAGTTACGGGCAGGGCCACTACGAGCAGTACTTC.